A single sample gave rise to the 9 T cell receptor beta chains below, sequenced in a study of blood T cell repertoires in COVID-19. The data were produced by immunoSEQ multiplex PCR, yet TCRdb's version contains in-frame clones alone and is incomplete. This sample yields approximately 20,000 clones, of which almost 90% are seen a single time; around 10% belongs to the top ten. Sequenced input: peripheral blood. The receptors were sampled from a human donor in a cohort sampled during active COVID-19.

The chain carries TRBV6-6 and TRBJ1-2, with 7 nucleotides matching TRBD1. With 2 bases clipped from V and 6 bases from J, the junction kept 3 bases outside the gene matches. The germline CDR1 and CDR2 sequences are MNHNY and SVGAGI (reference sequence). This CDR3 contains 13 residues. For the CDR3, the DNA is TGTGCCAGCAGTTACAAGGGGGCGAATGGCTACACCTTC. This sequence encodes CASSYKGANGYTF.

CDR3 loop: CASSLGRGRGNTIYF. The CDR3 DNA reads as TGTGCCAGCAGTTTAGGCAGGGGGCGCGGAAACACCATATATTTT. The chain has TRBV27 and TRBJ1-3, with 8 bases aligning to TRBD1. V trimming: 2 bases; J trimming: 4 bases; junction bases outside the gene matches: 4. The germline V gene has CDR1 MNHEY and CDR2 SMNVEV (reference sequence). This CDR3 is 15 amino acids long.

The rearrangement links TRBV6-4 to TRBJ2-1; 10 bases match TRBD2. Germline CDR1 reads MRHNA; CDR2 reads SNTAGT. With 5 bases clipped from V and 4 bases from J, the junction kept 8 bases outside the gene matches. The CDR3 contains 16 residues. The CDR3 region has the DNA TGTGCCAGCAGTCCAATGGCTAGCGGGGGTTACAATGAGCAGTTCTTC. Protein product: CASSPMASGGYNEQFF.

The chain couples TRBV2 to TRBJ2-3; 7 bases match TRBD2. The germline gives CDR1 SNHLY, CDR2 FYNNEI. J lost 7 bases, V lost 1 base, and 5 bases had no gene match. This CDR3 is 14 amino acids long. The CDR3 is CASSEGRGFNTQYF. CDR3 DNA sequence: TGTGCCAGCAGTGAAGGGCGGGGGTTCAATACGCAGTATTTT.

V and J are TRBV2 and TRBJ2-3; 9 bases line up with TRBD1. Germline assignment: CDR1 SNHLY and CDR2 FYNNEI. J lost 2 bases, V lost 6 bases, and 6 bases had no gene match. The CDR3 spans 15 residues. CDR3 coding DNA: TGTGCCAGCAGCCCCGACAGGGGGTTCACAGATACGCAGTATTTT. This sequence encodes CASSPDRGFTDTQYF.

The CDR3 region is CASRQAGVVEKLFF. The DNA of the CDR3 is TGTGCCAGCAGGCAGGCGGGGGTTGTCGAAAAACTGTTTTTT. The rearrangement uses TRBV2 and TRBJ1-4, with D tentatively TRBD1 (5 bases). The germline V and J ends were trimmed by 6 bases and 8 bases, with 16 bases remaining between them. This CDR3 is built from 14 residues. Per germline, CDR1 SNHLY and CDR2 FYNNEI.

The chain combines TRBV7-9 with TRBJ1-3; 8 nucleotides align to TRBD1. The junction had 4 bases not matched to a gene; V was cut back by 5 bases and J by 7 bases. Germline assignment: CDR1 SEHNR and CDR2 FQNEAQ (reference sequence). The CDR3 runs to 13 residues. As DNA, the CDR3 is TGTGCCAGCAGCATCGGACAGGGTAACACCATATATTTT. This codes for CASSIGQGNTIYF.

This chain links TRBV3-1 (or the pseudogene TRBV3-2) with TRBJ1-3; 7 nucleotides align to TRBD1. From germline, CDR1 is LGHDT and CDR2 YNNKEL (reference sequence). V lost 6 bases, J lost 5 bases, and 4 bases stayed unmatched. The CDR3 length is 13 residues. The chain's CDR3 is CASSHRGRNTIYF. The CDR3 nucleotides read TGTGCCAGCAGTCACAGGGGAAGAAACACCATATATTTT.

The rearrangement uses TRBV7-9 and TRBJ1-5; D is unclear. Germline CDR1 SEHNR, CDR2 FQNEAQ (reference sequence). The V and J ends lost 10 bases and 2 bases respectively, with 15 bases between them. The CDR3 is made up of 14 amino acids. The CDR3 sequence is CAIGILGGNQPQHF. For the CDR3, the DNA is TGTGCCATTGGGATCCTGGGAGGCAATCAGCCCCAGCATTTT.